The present T cell receptor (beta chain) was sequenced within a study of identifying expanded T cells in peripheral blood. The CDR3 contains 16 residues. Germline values: CDR1 SGHRS, CDR2 YFSETQ. Trimming removed 3 bases at V and 0 bases at J, with 10 bases between. General study findings and limits: Clone count variance between approximately two-week samples rose with total template count. Approximately 1.2 clones differed between technical replicates, versus around 15 and 19 over time.

Measured with immunoSEQ multiplex PCR; TCRdb has only the in-frame clones, and not every one. The sample shows more than 85,000 clones, around 88% of them seen only once. Of note for this clone: Its target is unknown.

No infections or other immune events were documented during collection. The clonotype was recovered from a person aged 18 to 69 in good health. The specimen sequenced was blood. This chain links TRBV5-1 with TRBJ2-6; D perhaps matches TRBD2 (6 bases). The CDR3 sequence: CASSSGGFSGANVLTF. Written as DNA, the CDR3 is TGCGCCAGCAGCTCTGGAGGGTTCTCTGGGGCCAACGTCCTGACTTTC.